A selection of T cell receptor beta chains follows, all from one sample in a study of CD8 T cells in ankylosing spondylitis. One entry per CDR3 protein results from TCRdb running MiXCR on the 5' RACE reads. Counted here are hundreds of thousands of distinct CDR3 sequences, about an eighth occurring once; the ten biggest clones make up over 6.5%. Sequencing was done on a sample of blood, either unsorted or a sorted T cell fraction (not recorded which). The receptors come from a male donor with ankylosing spondylitis. CDR3s include the opening cysteine and the closing phenylalanine or tryptophan. A D gene is named only where the DNA matches it firmly. Size is stated for part of the rows, as once, few or many counts, or as a class when the clone is expanded.

V: TRBV6-6
J: TRBJ1-6
D: -
size: few
DNA: TGTGCCAGCAGTCACCGGGGTAATTCACCCCTCCACTTT
CDR3: CASSHRGNSPLHF

V: TRBV20-1
J: TRBJ2-2
D: TRBD2
size: -
DNA: TGCAGTGCTAGTTCCGGGAGGGACACCGGGGAGCTGTTTTTT
CDR3: CSASSGRDTGELFF

V: TRBV7-2
J: TRBJ2-5
D: -
size: -
DNA: TGTGCCAGCGCGATGGGAGGGGGGATTCAAGAGACCCAGTACTTC
CDR3: CASAMGGGIQETQYF

V: TRBV6-1
J: TRBJ1-1
D: -
size: -
DNA: TGTGCCACCAACGGAAGGGACACTGAAGCTTTCTTT
CDR3: CATNGRDTEAFF

V: TRBV20-1
J: TRBJ2-3
D: TRBD1
size: many
DNA: TGCAGTGCTAGAGCCCTACAGGGGGCTGGAGATACGCAGTATTTT
CDR3: CSARALQGAGDTQYF

V: TRBV10-3
J: TRBJ2-3
D: -
size: few
DNA: TGTGCCATCAGTGGTGCTAGCGCCCGCACAGATACGCAGTATTTT
CDR3: CAISGASARTDTQYF

V: TRBV4-1
J: TRBJ1-2
D: TRBD1
size: -
DNA: TGCGCCAGCAGCCAGGAGGGACAGCACTCTAACTATGGCTACACCTTC
CDR3: CASSQEGQHSNYGYTF

V: TRBV5-1
J: TRBJ2-1
D: -
size: -
DNA: TGCGCCAGCAGCTTGGCCGGGGCTAGCGAGTACAATGAGCAGTTCTTC
CDR3: CASSLAGASEYNEQFF

V: TRBV20-1
J: TRBJ2-1
D: -
size: -
DNA: TGCAGTGCAGGAAAACCCGGGTCCTACAATGAGCAGTTCTTC
CDR3: CSAGKPGSYNEQFF

V: TRBV14
J: TRBJ2-1
D: TRBD2
size: -
DNA: TGTGCCAGCAGCCAACGATGGCTAGCGGGAGTCAATGAGCAGTTCTTC
CDR3: CASSQRWLAGVNEQFF

V: TRBV4-1
J: TRBJ2-2
D: TRBD1
size: few
DNA: TGCGCCAGCAGCCATGACAGGGGAAGGGCCGGGGAGCTGTTTTTT
CDR3: CASSHDRGRAGELFF

V: TRBV5-1
J: TRBJ1-1
D: TRBD1
size: -
DNA: TGCGCCAGCAGCTCAACCTTCGGACAGGGTGGCACTGAAGCTTTCTTT
CDR3: CASSSTFGQGGTEAFF

V: TRBV6-2/TRBV6-3
J: TRBJ1-1
D: -
size: few
DNA: TGTGCCAGCCTTATAAGGTGGACTGAAGCTTTCTTT
CDR3: CASLIRWTEAFF

V: TRBV20-1
J: TRBJ2-2
D: -
size: -
DNA: TGCAGTGCCCCCTTGCGAGACAGTCACACCGGGGAGCTGTTTTTT
CDR3: CSAPLRDSHTGELFF

V: TRBV7-9
J: TRBJ2-1
D: TRBD2
size: -
DNA: TGTGCCAGCGACACCCGATCAGCGGGAGACAATGAGCAGTTCTTC
CDR3: CASDTRSAGDNEQFF

V: TRBV5-1
J: TRBJ2-7
D: -
size: few
DNA: TGCGCCAGCAGCTTGGAACGGTCGAGAAGCGAGCAGTACTTC
CDR3: CASSLERSRSEQYF

V: TRBV27
J: TRBJ2-1
D: TRBD2
size: many
DNA: TGTGCCAGCAGTGTTAGCGGGACCTACAATGAGCAGTTCTTC
CDR3: CASSVSGTYNEQFF

V: TRBV7-9
J: TRBJ2-1
D: -
size: -
DNA: TGTGCCAGCAGCCGGACGGATACGAGGGGTGAGCAGTTCTTC
CDR3: CASSRTDTRGEQFF

V: TRBV20-1
J: TRBJ2-5
D: -
size: -
DNA: TGCAGTGCTAGAGCTGGGTCGGCCAGGGAAGAGACCCAGTACTTC
CDR3: CSARAGSAREETQYF

V: TRBV25-1
J: TRBJ1-2
D: -
size: -
DNA: TGTGCCAGCAGTGAAGCCACTGACTATGGCTACACCTTC
CDR3: CASSEATDYGYTF

V: TRBV29-1
J: TRBJ2-1
D: TRBD2
size: few
DNA: TGCAGCGTTATAGCGGGAGGAAGTGATGAGCAGTTCTTC
CDR3: CSVIAGGSDEQFF

V: TRBV11-3
J: TRBJ2-1
D: -
size: few
DNA: TGTGCCAGCAGCTTTGAAGACAGATTGCAGTTCTTC
CDR3: CASSFEDRLQFF

V: TRBV20-1
J: TRBJ2-2
D: -
size: -
DNA: TGCAGTGCTCCCGTTCCAGGTCTGAACACCGGGGAGCTGTTTTTT
CDR3: CSAPVPGLNTGELFF

V: TRBV18
J: TRBJ2-3
D: -
size: once
DNA: TGTGCCAGCTCACCACGGGGGCTGTTAGGGCCAGATACGCAGTATTTT
CDR3: CASSPRGLLGPDTQYF

V: TRBV3-1
J: TRBJ2-7
D: -
size: -
DNA: TGTGCCAGCAGCCGAGGAGTGGACTACTCCTACGAGCAGTACTTC
CDR3: CASSRGVDYSYEQYF

V: TRBV6-6
J: TRBJ1-4
D: -
size: -
DNA: TGTGCCAGCAGACCCAGACAGAATGAAAAACTGTTTTTT
CDR3: CASRPRQNEKLFF

V: TRBV3-1
J: TRBJ2-3
D: -
size: -
DNA: TGTGCCAGCAGCCAAGAGCCCGGCGGCGGGACAGTTACGCAGTATTTT
CDR3: CASSQEPGGGTVTQYF

V: TRBV7-9
J: TRBJ2-7
D: -
size: once
DNA: TGTGCCAGCAGCCAGCCGACAGGCCGGTCGTCCGGCGAGCAGTACTTC
CDR3: CASSQPTGRSSGEQYF

V: TRBV7-2
J: TRBJ1-4
D: TRBD1
size: -
DNA: TGTGCCAGCAGCAACCAGGGGGCGGGGAATGAAAAACTGTTTTTT
CDR3: CASSNQGAGNEKLFF

V: TRBV7-2
J: TRBJ2-2
D: TRBD2
size: many
DNA: TGTGCCAGCAGCTTAATGGCGGGAGTAAACGGGGAGCTGTTTTTT
CDR3: CASSLMAGVNGELFF

V: TRBV7-9
J: TRBJ2-3
D: -
size: many
DNA: TGTGCCAGCAGCCACCGGGTTAAGGCCCCAGATACGCAGTATTTT
CDR3: CASSHRVKAPDTQYF

V: TRBV20-1
J: TRBJ2-3
D: -
size: -
DNA: TGCAGTGCTAGAGATAAGTATACGCAGTATTTT
CDR3: CSARDKYTQYF

V: TRBV2
J: TRBJ1-1
D: -
size: -
DNA: TGTGCCAGCGCCACCGAGAGTCGGACTGAAGCTTTCTTT
CDR3: CASATESRTEAFF

V: TRBV7-9
J: TRBJ2-3
D: -
size: -
DNA: TGTGCCAGCAGCTTTTACTCGGGGCCCACAGATACGCAGTATTTT
CDR3: CASSFYSGPTDTQYF

V: TRBV3-1
J: TRBJ2-3
D: -
size: few
DNA: TGTGCCAGCAGCCAAGGGGGGCAAAACTATGCAGATACGCAGTATTTT
CDR3: CASSQGGQNYADTQYF

V: TRBV6-1
J: TRBJ2-7
D: TRBD2
size: -
DNA: TGTGCCAGCAGCCTCGGGGTAGCGGGAGGGGGCTCCTACGAGCAGTACTTC
CDR3: CASSLGVAGGGSYEQYF

V: TRBV20-1
J: TRBJ1-5
D: -
size: many
DNA: TGCAGTGCTAGGGGAAGATATAGCAATCAGCCCCAGCATTTT
CDR3: CSARGRYSNQPQHF

V: TRBV5-1
J: TRBJ2-7
D: TRBD2
size: few
DNA: TGCGCCAGCAGCCGTTATAGCGGGAGCTCCTACGAGCAGTACTTC
CDR3: CASSRYSGSSYEQYF

V: TRBV29-1
J: TRBJ2-2
D: TRBD1
size: -
DNA: TGCAGCGGAGGGGGCCTGAACACCGGGGAGCTGTTTTTT
CDR3: CSGGGLNTGELFF

V: TRBV29-1
J: TRBJ2-3
D: TRBD2
size: few
DNA: TGCAGCGTTGAAGATCGACTAGCGGGAGGTGCAGATACGCAGTATTTT
CDR3: CSVEDRLAGGADTQYF

V: TRBV20-1
J: TRBJ1-4
D: -
size: few
DNA: TGCAGTGCTTTTCTCCAGAGGGGGGTGTCGACTAATGAAAAACTGTTTTTT
CDR3: CSAFLQRGVSTNEKLFF

V: TRBV5-6
J: TRBJ1-1
D: -
size: -
DNA: TGTGCCAGCAGTTTGGCCGTAGGGTCGACCACTGAAGCTTTCTTT
CDR3: CASSLAVGSTTEAFF

V: TRBV3-1
J: TRBJ2-2
D: TRBD1
size: few
DNA: TGTGCCAGCAGCTACGGACAGGGGGGAACCGGGGAGCTGTTTTTT
CDR3: CASSYGQGGTGELFF

V: TRBV2
J: TRBJ2-1
D: -
size: few
DNA: TGTGCCAGCAGTGGGGGGCAGGGTCGTGAGCAGTTCTTC
CDR3: CASSGGQGREQFF

V: TRBV11-2
J: TRBJ2-7
D: -
size: few
DNA: TGTGCCAGCAGCTTCAGGGTAGGAGCCTACGAGCAGTACTTC
CDR3: CASSFRVGAYEQYF

V: TRBV29-1
J: TRBJ2-5
D: -
size: -
DNA: TGCAGCGTTGGCGTACAAGAGACCCAGTACTTC
CDR3: CSVGVQETQYF

V: TRBV20-1
J: TRBJ2-3
D: TRBD2
size: few
DNA: TGCAGTGTGACTAAGCGGGGGGTCACAGATACGCAGTATTTT
CDR3: CSVTKRGVTDTQYF

V: TRBV18
J: TRBJ2-3
D: TRBD1
size: few
DNA: TGTGCCAGCTCACGACAGGGGGCACATACGGATACGCAGTATTTT
CDR3: CASSRQGAHTDTQYF

V: TRBV15
J: TRBJ1-2
D: -
size: many
DNA: TGTGCCACCAGCAGAGCATATAGCCCGGGCCTTAATGGCTACACCTTC
CDR3: CATSRAYSPGLNGYTF

V: TRBV20-1
J: TRBJ1-5
D: TRBD1
size: -
DNA: TGCAGTGCTAGTACAGGGGCGGCACAGCCCCAGCATTTT
CDR3: CSASTGAAQPQHF

V: TRBV12-3/TRBV12-4
J: TRBJ1-6
D: TRBD1
size: -
DNA: TGTGCCAGCGCCCGGGGACAGGGGAATTCACCCCTCCACTTT
CDR3: CASARGQGNSPLHF

V: TRBV6-4
J: TRBJ2-3
D: TRBD2
size: few
DNA: TGTGCCAGCAGTTCACTAGCGGCAGACGTAGATACGCAGTATTTT
CDR3: CASSSLAADVDTQYF

V: TRBV19
J: TRBJ2-1
D: -
size: -
DNA: TGTGCCAGTAGCAACGACTACAGGGACTCCTACAATGAGCAGTTCTTC
CDR3: CASSNDYRDSYNEQFF

V: TRBV20-1
J: TRBJ1-5
D: -
size: -
DNA: TGCAGTGCTAGAGATTGGGGTCTGACCAATCAGCCCCAGCATTTT
CDR3: CSARDWGLTNQPQHF

V: TRBV10-3
J: TRBJ2-6
D: TRBD2
size: few
DNA: TGTGCCATCAGTGAAGAACTAGCGGGAGGGACTGGGGCCAACGTCCTGACTTTC
CDR3: CAISEELAGGTGANVLTF

V: TRBV7-8
J: TRBJ1-6
D: -
size: -
DNA: TGTGCCAGCAGCATAGACTCCGGCCGGGATTCACCCCTCCACTTT
CDR3: CASSIDSGRDSPLHF

V: TRBV6-5
J: TRBJ1-6
D: -
size: few
DNA: TGTGCCAGCAGTTATGGAAGGGGGGTGGATTCACCCCTCCACTTT
CDR3: CASSYGRGVDSPLHF

V: TRBV6-1
J: TRBJ1-2
D: -
size: -
DNA: TGTGCCAGCAGTGTCGGACGGAAAGCTAACTATGGCTACACCTTC
CDR3: CASSVGRKANYGYTF

V: TRBV5-1
J: TRBJ1-3
D: TRBD1
size: -
DNA: TGCGCCAGCAGCGAGGGGGCCTCTGGAAACACCATATATTTT
CDR3: CASSEGASGNTIYF